The next 9 T cell receptor beta chains were all read from a single sample in a study of regulatory T cells in long-lasting Graves disease. Researchers made TCR beta libraries by using iRepertoire HTBI primers and running Arm-PCR on CDR3 regions. TCRdb reprocessed the multiplex PCR reads with MiXCR, giving one entry per CDR3 protein. Found here are 600,000 to 800,000 distinct CDR3 sequences, about 32% of them singletons; the top ten hold about two fifths. Indicated time point: persistent/refractory GD, antithyroid drugs over 5 years with positive TRAb. Generation of the TCR library employed RNA extracted from PBMCs. Specimen: peripheral blood mononuclear cells (PBMCs), collected when the disease was refractory, from a patient treated with antithyroid drugs. These receptors originate from a female donor with Graves disease.

The gene calls are TRBV5-6 and TRBJ1-5, with D unresolved. The CDR3 length is 15 residues. Trimming removed 1 base at V and 4 bases at J, with 12 bases between. Per the germline V gene, CDR1 is SGHDT and CDR2 is YYEEEE. Here the CDR3 reads CASSLKLGINQPQHF. The CDR3 bases are TGTGCCAGCAGCTTGAAGTTAGGGATAAATCAGCCCCAGCATTTT.

A word on this clonotype: One end of the junction fails to match germline, which may point to a read error. This sequence joins TRBV3-1 and TRBJ2-7; 11 positions match TRBD2. The CDR3 extends over 15 amino acids. Looked up from germline, CDR1 is LGHDT and CDR2 is YNNKEL (reference sequence). The CDR3: CASRQVGTSGYEQYF. CDR3 nucleotides: TGTGCCAGCAGACAAGTCGGGACTAGCGGTTACGAGCAGTACTTC.

The chain employs TRBV2 and TRBJ1-1, with TRBD1 identical over 10 bases. V lost 8 bases, J lost 8 bases, and 8 bases stayed unmatched. The CDR3 spans 13 residues. Germline V gene data show CDR1 as SNHLY and CDR2 as FYNNEI. The CDR3 protein is CASPGTGVLEAFF. The CDR3 nucleotides are TGTGCCAGCCCCGGGACAGGGGTCCTCGAAGCTTTCTTT.

The rearrangement links TRBV5-1 to TRBJ2-2, with TRBD1 identical over 7 bases. The germline gives CDR1 SGHRS, CDR2 YFSETQ. V dropped 3 bases and J dropped 7; count of bases not matched to a gene: 9. The CDR3 consists of 15 residues. The CDR3 DNA sequence: TGCGCCAGCAGCTCGGACAGGCGGTCCTACGGGGAGCTGTTTTTT. This translates into CASSSDRRSYGELFF.

V gene TRBV6-5 combines with J gene TRBJ1-5, with TRBD1 matching 7 bases. The V gene's germline CDR1 is MNHEY and CDR2 SVGAGI. Germline trimming cut 5 bases from V and 1 base from J; bases unmatched to any gene: 8. The length of the CDR3 is 16 residues. CDR3: CASSTRGQMSNQPQHF. Here the CDR3 DNA reads TGTGCCAGCAGTACTCGGGGACAGATGAGCAATCAGCCCCAGCATTTT.

Remarks on this clonotype: A much larger clonotype is one base distant, so this may be a read error. The chain has TRBV2 and TRBJ1-4; 7 bases are a match to TRBD1. Per the germline V gene, CDR1 is SNHLY and CDR2 is FYNNEI. This CDR3 comprises 13 residues. This CDR3 is CASRRDRDEKLLF. The CDR3 coding sequence is TGTGCCAGCAGGCGAGACAGGGATGAAAAACTGCTTTTT.

This clonotype was detected only a few times. This chain links TRBV9 with TRBJ2-5, with 8 bases aligning to TRBD2. The CDR3 has 14 amino acids. V lost 4 bases, J lost 5 bases, and 7 bases stayed unmatched. CDR1 and CDR2 from the germline V gene are SGDLS and YYNGEE. Here the CDR3 reads CASSLSGSYETQYF. The CDR3 DNA is TGTGCCAGCAGCCTAAGCGGGAGTTATGAGACCCAGTACTTC.

The rearrangement uses TRBV5-1 and TRBJ2-7, with D unresolved. The CDR3 contains 15 residues. V dropped 5 bases and J dropped 0 bases, with 15 bases sitting between them. Germline lookup yields CDR1 SGHRS and CDR2 YFSETQ. In nucleotides, the CDR3 is TGCGCCAGCAGGTTGACTGGGCGATACTCCTACGAGCAGTACTTC. Amino acids: CASRLTGRYSYEQYF.

This chain joins TRBV30 and TRBJ1-1; D unresolved. CDR3 length equals 15 residues. Trimming stripped 2 bases from V and 1 base from J, with 14 bases between. Germline loops: CDR1 GTSNPN, CDR2 SVGIG (reference sequence). In nucleotides, the CDR3 is TGTGCCTGGAGTATAAACCTCGGATCGAACACTGAAGCTTTCTTT. Its translation is CAWSINLGSNTEAFF.